The T cell receptor beta chain under discussion was sequenced for a study of Graves' ophthalmopathy and Graves' hyperthyroidism. Study results and caveats: Ophthalmopathy progression predictions by the model showed around 72% specificity and roughly 71% sensitivity.

Exclusion covered patients with other autoimmune diseases or uncontrolled infections (as well as pregnancy or lactation). This clonotype was observed a few times. No antigen is known for it. Amplification targeted the TCR beta CDR3 regions, with RNA transcripts as the source material. RT-PCR in the first round used HTBI primers; a second-round multiplex PCR followed. A single record per CDR3 protein comes from TCRdb applying MiXCR to the multiplex PCR reads. In the table there are 400,000 to 500,000 distinct CDR3 sequences, around a fifth of which are singletons. The sequenced sample consisted of peripheral blood. The receptor was derived from a woman aged 18-30 years with stable Graves' hyperthyroidism.

The CDR3 bases are TGTGCCAGCAGTTACGAACAGGATTCCAAAAACATTCAGTACTTC. Translation gives CASSYEQDSKNIQYF. The chain has TRBV6-2 or TRBV6-3 and TRBJ2-4; D might be TRBD1 (5 bases). Germline CDR1 MNHEY, CDR2 SVGEGT. This CDR3 contains 15 residues. V lost 2 bases and J 2 bases, leaving 10 bases between the germline ends.